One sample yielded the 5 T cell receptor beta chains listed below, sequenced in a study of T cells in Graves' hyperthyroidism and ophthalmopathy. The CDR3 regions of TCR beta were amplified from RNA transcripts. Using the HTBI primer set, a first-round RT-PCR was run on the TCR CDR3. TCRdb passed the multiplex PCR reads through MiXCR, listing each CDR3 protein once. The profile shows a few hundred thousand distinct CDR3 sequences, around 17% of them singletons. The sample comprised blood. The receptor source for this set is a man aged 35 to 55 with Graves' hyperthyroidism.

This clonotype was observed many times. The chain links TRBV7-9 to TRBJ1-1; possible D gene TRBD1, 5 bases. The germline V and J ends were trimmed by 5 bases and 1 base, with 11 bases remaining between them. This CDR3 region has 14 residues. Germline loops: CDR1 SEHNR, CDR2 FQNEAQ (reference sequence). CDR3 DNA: TGTGCCAGCAGCCTTAGGGGCTCGAACACTGAAGCTTTCTTT. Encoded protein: CASSLRGSNTEAFF.

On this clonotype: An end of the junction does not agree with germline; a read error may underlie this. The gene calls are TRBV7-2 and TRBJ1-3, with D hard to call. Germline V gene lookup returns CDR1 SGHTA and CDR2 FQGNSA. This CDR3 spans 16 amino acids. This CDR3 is CASSLVAYASGNTTYF. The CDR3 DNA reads TGTGCCAGCAGCTTAGTAGCCTACGCCTCTGGAAACACCACATATTTT.

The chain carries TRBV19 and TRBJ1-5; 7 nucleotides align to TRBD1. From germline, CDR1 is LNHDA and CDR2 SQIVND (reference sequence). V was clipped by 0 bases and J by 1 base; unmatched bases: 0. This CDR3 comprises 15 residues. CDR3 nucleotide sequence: TGTGCCAGTAGTATAGAGGGACAGAGCAATCAGCCCCAGCATTTT. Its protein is CASSIEGQSNQPQHF. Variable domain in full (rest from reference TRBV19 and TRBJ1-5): DGGITQSPKYLFRKEGQNVTLSCEQNLNHDAMYWYRQDPGQGLRLIYYSQIVNDFQKGDIAEGYSVSREKKESFPLTVTSAQKNPTAFYLCASSIEGQSNQPQHFGDGTRLSIL.

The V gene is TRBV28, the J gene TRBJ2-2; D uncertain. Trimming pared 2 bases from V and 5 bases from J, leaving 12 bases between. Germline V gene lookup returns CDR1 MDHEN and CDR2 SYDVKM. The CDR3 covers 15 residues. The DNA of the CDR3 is TGTGCCAGCAGTTTAATGTGGGATGGGACCGGGGAGCTGTTTTTT. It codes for CASSLMWDGTGELFF.

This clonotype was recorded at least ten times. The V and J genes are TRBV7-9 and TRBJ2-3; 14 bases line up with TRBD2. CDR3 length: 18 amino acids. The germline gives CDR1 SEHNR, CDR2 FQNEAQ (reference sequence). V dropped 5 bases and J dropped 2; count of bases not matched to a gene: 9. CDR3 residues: CASSRIRTSGGNTDTQYF. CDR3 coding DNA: TGTGCCAGCAGCCGCATCAGGACTAGCGGGGGGAACACAGATACGCAGTATTTT.